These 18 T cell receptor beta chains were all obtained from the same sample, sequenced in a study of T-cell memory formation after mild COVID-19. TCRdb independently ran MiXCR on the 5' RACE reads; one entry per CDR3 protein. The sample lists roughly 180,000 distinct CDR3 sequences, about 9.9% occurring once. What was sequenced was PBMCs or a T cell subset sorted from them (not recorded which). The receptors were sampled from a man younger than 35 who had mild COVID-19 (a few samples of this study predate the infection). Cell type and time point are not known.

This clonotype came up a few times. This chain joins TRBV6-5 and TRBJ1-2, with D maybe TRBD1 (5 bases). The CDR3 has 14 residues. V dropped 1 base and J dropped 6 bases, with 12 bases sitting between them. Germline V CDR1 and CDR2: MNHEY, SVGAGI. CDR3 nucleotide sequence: TGTGCCAGCAGTTACTTGGGAGGGGAAGATGGCTACACCTTC. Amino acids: CASSYLGGEDGYTF.

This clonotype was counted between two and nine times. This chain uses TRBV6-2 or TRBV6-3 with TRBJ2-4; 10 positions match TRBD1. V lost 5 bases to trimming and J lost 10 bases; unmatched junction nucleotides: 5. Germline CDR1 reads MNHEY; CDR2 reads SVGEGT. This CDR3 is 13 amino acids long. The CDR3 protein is CASSLRDRGIQYF. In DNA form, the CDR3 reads TGTGCCAGCAGTCTCCGGGACAGGGGAATTCAGTACTTC.

The CDR3 coding sequence is TGTGCCAGCAGTTACTCCACCGATGCCGAGGTTGAGCAGTTCTTC. Translated, it gives CASSYSTDAEVEQFF. The V and J genes are TRBV6-6 and TRBJ2-1; D is ambiguous. Between the trimmed V and J ends, which lost 0 bases and 9 bases, there was a span of 15 bases. The CDR3 has 15 residues. Germline V gene sequence: CDR1 MNHNY, CDR2 SVGAGI (reference sequence).

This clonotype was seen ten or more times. CDR3 protein: CASSPQGLQYF. The CDR3 DNA follows: TGTGCCAGCAGCCCGCAGGGCCTACAGTACTTC. The rearrangement joins TRBV12-3 or TRBV12-4 to TRBJ2-4; tentative D call: TRBD1 (5 bases). The V end was cut by 6 bases, the J end by 13 bases, with 13 bases between. The CDR3 sequence is 11 residues long.

In DNA, the CDR3 is TGTGCCAGCAGATTTCACTCAGACGACTACGAGCAGTACTTC. Its protein is CASRFHSDDYEQYF. The chain links TRBV6-5 to TRBJ2-7, with unresolved D. This CDR3 contains 14 residues. Trimming left V 6 bases short and J 3 bases short, with 15 bases between. CDR1 is MNHEY and CDR2 is SVGAGI in the germline V gene.

DNA of the CDR3: TGCAGTGCTAGACCCTTGACAGGTGCAACTAATGAAAAACTGTTTTTT. Amino acid sequence: CSARPLTGATNEKLFF. The genes are TRBV20-1 and TRBJ1-4; TRBD1 might be the D (6 bases). The V end was cut by 2 bases, the J end by 0 bases, with 13 bases between. The CDR3 runs 16 residues. Per the germline V gene, CDR1 is DFQATT and CDR2 is SNEGSKA (reference sequence).

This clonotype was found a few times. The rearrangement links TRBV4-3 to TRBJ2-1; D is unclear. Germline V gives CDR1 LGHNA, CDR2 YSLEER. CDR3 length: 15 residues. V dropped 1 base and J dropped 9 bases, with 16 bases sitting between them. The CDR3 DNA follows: TGCGCCAGCAGCCAAGGTGAGGTAGATGCCGTTGAGCAGTTCTTC. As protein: CASSQGEVDAVEQFF.

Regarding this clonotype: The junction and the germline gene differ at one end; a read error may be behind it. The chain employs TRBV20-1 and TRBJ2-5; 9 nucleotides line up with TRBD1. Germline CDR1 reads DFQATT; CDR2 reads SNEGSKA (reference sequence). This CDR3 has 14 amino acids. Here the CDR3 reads CSARDPGTGSFLGF. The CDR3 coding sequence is TGCAGTGCTAGAGATCCAGGGACAGGGTCTTTTTTGGGCTTC.

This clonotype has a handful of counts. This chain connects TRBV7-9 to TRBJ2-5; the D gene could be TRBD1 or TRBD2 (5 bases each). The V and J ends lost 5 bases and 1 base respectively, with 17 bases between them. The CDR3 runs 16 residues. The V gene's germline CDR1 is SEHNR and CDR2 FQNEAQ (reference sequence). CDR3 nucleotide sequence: TGTGCCAGCAGCCCGACCCGGGGCAGCCTCCAAGAGACCCAGTACTTC. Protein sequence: CASSPTRGSLQETQYF.

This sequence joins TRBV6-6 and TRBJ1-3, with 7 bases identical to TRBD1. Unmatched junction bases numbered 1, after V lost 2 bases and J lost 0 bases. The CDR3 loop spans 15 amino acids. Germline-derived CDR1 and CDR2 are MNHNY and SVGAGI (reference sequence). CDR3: CASSYQGGSGNTIYF. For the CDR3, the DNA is TGTGCCAGCAGTTACCAGGGGGGCTCTGGAAACACCATATATTTT.

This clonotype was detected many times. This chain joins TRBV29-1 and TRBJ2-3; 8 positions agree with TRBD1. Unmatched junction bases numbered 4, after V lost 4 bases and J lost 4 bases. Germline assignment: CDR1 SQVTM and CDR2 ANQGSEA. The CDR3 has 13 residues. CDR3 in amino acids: CSVAGQGPDTQYF. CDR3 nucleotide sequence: TGCAGCGTTGCCGGACAGGGCCCAGATACGCAGTATTTT.

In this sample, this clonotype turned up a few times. Written as DNA, the CDR3 is TGTGCCAGCTCTAGGGACGGGTACAATGAGCAGTTCTTC. Its translation: CASSRDGYNEQFF. The gene calls are TRBV4-2 and TRBJ2-1; perhaps D is TRBD1 or TRBD2 (5 bases each). The V gene's germline CDR1 is LGHNA and CDR2 YNFKEQ. V was shortened by 8 bases and J by 4 bases, with 12 bases between the two germline ends. This CDR3 contains 13 residues.

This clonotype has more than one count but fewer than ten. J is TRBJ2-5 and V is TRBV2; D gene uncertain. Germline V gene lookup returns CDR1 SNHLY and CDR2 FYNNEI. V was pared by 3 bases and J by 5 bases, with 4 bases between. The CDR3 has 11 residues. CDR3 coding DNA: TGTGCCAGCAGTGATCTCGAGACCCAGTACTTC. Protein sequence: CASSDLETQYF.

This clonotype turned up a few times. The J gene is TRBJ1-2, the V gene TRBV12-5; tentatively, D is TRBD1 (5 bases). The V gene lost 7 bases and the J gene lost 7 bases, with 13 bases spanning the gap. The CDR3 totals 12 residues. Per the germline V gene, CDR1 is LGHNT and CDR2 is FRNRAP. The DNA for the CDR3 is TGTGCTAGTGCCCCTGGGAGGGGTGGCTACACCTTC. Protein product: CASAPGRGGYTF.

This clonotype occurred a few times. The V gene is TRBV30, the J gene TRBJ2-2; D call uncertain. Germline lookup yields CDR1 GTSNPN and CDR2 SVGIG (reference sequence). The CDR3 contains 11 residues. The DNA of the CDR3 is TGTGGGACGGGCTCCACCGGGGAGCTGTTTTTT. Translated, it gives CGTGSTGELFF.

CDR3 sequence reads: CASRVWASGANVLTF. The CDR3 bases are TGTGCCAGCAGGGTATGGGCTTCTGGGGCCAACGTCCTGACTTTC. The genes are TRBV7-2 and TRBJ2-6; D not resolved. V was shortened by 6 bases and J by 1 base, with 10 bases between the two germline ends. CDR1 SGHTA and CDR2 FQGNSA come from the germline V gene. CDR3 length: 15 residues.

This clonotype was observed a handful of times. CDR3: CASSFNGELFF. CDR3 nucleotides: TGCGCCAGCAGCTTTAACGGGGAGCTGTTTTTT. J is TRBJ2-2 and V is TRBV5-1, with D hard to call. The CDR3 sequence is 11 residues long. Trimming pared 2 bases from V and 7 bases from J, leaving 3 bases between. Germline CDR1 is SGHRS and CDR2 is YFSETQ.

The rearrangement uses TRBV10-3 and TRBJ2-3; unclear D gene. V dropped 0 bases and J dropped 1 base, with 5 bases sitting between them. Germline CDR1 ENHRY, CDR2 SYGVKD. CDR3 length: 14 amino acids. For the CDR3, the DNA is TGTGCCATCAGTGAGTCGTACGGCACAGATACGCAGTATTTT. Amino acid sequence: CAISESYGTDTQYF.